Below, 6 T cell receptor beta chains from the same sample are listed, as sequenced in a study of a mutant IDH1 vaccine in newly diagnosed glioma. Time point in this sample: week 11, during vaccination. In every dose of vaccine, 300 ug of mutant IDH1 20-mer peptide was given alongside topical imiquimod. The repertoire was sequenced with immunoSEQ multiplex PCR; TCRdb's copy has only in-frame clones and lacks some. This table holds 110,000 or so clones, roughly 90% found once. These receptors have no known antigen. The sample was PBMCs, taken from a glioma patient whose treatment included an IDH1 peptide vaccine. The source is a woman between 45 and 60 years old with glioma.

The rearrangement links TRBV28 to TRBJ2-7, with TRBD2 identical over 12 bases. This CDR3 has 15 residues. With V trimmed by 6 bases and J by 11 bases, 14 bases remained unmatched. Germline V gene data show CDR1 as MDHEN and CDR2 as SYDVKM. CDR3 DNA sequence: TGTGCCAGCAGCCTAGGACTAGCGGGATTGCCCGCGAAGTACTTC. Protein sequence: CASSLGLAGLPAKYF.

This clone was found once. This chain links TRBV28 with TRBJ1-4; D remains ambiguous. CDR3 length: 14 amino acids. Trimming removed 2 bases from V and 0 bases from J, with 4 bases in between. Germline CDR1 and CDR2: MDHEN and SYDVKM. The CDR3 bases are TGTGCCAGCAGTTTAACGGCAACTAATGAAAAACTGTTTTTT. Encoded protein: CASSLTATNEKLFF.

Remarks on this clone: Germline and junction disagree at one end, which may indicate a read error. V gene TRBV7-7 combines with J gene TRBJ2-5, with D hard to call. Germline values: CDR1 SSHAT, CDR2 FNYEAQ (reference sequence). The CDR3 totals 15 residues. As DNA, the CDR3 is TGTGCTAGCAGCTTAGTTCCACTCCCTGGGGAGACCCAGTACTTC. Translation gives CASSLVPLPGETQYF.

This clone was recorded once. This chain uses TRBV21-1 with TRBJ1-3. TRBV21-1 is shown as a pseudogene. This CDR3 is built from 14 residues. CDR3 bases: TGTGCCAGCAGCAAGGAGGGGGGTGGAAACACCATATATTTT. Amino acids: CASSKEGGGNTIYF.

This rearrangement joins TRBV7-9 to TRBJ2-1; possible D gene TRBD2, 5 bases. This CDR3 contains 14 residues. Germline CDR1 is SEHNR and CDR2 is FQNEAQ (reference sequence). V was cut by 5 bases and J by 8 bases, with 16 bases left in between. The CDR3 DNA sequence: TGTGCCAGCAGCAAGGACTCTACGTTCGATGAGCAGTTCTTC. Encoded protein: CASSKDSTFDEQFF.

The chain carries TRBV7-2 and TRBJ2-7; TRBD1 matches 7 bases. The CDR3 is 14 amino acids. After removal of 2 bases from V and 3 bases from J, the junction contained 4 bases not matched to a gene. Germline CDR1 reads SGHTA; CDR2 reads FQGNSA. CDR3 sequence reads: CASSLKGAGYEQYF. The DNA of the CDR3 is TGTGCCAGCAGCTTAAAGGGGGCGGGCTACGAGCAGTACTTC.